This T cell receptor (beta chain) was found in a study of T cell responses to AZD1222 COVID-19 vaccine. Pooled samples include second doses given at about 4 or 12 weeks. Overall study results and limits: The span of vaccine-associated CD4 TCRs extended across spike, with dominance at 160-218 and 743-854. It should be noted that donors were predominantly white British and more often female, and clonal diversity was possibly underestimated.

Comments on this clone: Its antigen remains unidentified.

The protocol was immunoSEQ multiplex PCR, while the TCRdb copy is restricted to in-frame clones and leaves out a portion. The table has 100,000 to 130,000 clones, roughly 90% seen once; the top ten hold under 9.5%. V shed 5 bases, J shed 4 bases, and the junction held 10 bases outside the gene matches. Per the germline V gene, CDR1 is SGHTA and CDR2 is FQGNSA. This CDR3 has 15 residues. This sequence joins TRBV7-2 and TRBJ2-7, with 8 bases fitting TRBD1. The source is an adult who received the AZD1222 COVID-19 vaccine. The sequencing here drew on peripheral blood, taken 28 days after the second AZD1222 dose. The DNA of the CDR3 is TGTGCCAGCAGCCAGGACAGGGCGCCCCAATACGAGCAGTACTTC. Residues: CASSQDRAPQYEQYF.